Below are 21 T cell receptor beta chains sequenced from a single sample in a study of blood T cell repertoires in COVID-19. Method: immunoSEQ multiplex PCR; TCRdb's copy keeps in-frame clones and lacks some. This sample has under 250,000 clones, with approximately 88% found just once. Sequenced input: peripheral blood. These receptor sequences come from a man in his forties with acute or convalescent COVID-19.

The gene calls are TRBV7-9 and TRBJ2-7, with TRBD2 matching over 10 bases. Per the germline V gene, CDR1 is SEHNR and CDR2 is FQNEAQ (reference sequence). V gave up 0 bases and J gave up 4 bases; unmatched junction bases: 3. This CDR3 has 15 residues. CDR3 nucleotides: TGTGCCAGCAGCTTAGCCGCTAGCGGGGGATACGAGCAGTACTTC. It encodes CASSLAASGGYEQYF.

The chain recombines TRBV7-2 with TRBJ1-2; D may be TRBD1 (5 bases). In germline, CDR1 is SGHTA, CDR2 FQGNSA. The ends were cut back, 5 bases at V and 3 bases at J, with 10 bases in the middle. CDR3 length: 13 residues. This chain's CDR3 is CASSDDRDYGYTF. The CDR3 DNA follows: TGTGCCAGCAGCGACGACAGAGACTATGGCTACACCTTC.

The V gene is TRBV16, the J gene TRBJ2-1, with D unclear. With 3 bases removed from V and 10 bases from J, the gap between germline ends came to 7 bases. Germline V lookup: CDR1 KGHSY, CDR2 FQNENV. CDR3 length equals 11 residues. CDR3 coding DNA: TGTGCCAGCAGCCATGAGGCCGAGCAGTTCTTC. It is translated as CASSHEAEQFF. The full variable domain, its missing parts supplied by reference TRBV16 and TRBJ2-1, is GEEVAQTPKHLVRGEGQKAKLYCAPIKGHSYVFWYQQVLKNEFKFLISFQNENVFDETGMPKERFSAKCLPNSPCSLEIQATKLEDSAVYFCASSHEAEQFFGPGTRLTVL.

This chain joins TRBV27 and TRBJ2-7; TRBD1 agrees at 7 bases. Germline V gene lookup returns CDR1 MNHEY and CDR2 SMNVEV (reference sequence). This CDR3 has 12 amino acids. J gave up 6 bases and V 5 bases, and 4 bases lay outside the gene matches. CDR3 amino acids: CASSTTGREQYF. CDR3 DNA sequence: TGTGCCAGCAGTACGACAGGGCGCGAGCAGTACTTC.

DNA for the CDR3: TGTGCCAGCAACTTAGGGACACCCGGGGAGCTGTTTTTT. Translation: CASNLGTPGELFF. The V and J genes are TRBV5-6 and TRBJ2-2; tentatively, D is TRBD1 (6 bases). Between the trimmed V and J ends, which lost 6 bases and 6 bases, there was a span of 12 bases. The CDR3 length is 13 residues. The germline gives CDR1 SGHDT, CDR2 YYEEEE.

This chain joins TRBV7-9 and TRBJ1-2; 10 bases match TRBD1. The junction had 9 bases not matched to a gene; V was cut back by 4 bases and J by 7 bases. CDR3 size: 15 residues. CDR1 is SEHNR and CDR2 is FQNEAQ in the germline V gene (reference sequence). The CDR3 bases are TGTGCCAGCAGCTCCGGACAGGGGGTCAGGAGTGGCTACACCTTC. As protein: CASSSGQGVRSGYTF.

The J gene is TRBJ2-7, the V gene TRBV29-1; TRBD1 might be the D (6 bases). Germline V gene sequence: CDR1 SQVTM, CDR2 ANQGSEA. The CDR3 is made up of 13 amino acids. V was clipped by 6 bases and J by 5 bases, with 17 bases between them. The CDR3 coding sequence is TGCAGCGTGGGAAACAGGGTAACACACGAGCAGTACTTC. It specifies CSVGNRVTHEQYF.

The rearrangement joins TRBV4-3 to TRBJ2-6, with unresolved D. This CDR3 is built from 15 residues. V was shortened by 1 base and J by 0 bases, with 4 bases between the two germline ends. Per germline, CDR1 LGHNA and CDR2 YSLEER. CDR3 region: CASSQGGSGANVLTF. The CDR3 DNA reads TGCGCCAGCAGCCAAGGAGGCTCTGGGGCCAACGTCCTGACTTTC.

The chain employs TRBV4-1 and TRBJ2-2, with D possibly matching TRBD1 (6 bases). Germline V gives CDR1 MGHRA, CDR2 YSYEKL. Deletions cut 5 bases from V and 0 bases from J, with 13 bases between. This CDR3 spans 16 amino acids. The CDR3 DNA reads TGCGCCAGCAGCTCCCAGGGGTGGCCGAACACCGGGGAGCTGTTTTTT. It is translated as CASSSQGWPNTGELFF.

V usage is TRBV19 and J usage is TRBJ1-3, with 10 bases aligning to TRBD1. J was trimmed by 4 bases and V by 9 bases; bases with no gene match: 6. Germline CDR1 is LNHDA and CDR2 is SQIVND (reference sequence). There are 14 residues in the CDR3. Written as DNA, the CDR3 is TGTGCCAGCACTGACAGGGGGCGAGGAAACACCATATATTTT. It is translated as CASTDRGRGNTIYF.

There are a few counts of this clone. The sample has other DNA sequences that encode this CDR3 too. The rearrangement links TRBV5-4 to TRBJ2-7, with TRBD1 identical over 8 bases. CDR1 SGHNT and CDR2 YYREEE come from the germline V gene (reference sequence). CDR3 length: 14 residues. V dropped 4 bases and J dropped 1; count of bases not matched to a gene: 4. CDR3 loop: CASSLRTGSYEQYF. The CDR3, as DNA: TGTGCCAGCAGCCTACGGACAGGGTCCTACGAGCAGTACTTC.

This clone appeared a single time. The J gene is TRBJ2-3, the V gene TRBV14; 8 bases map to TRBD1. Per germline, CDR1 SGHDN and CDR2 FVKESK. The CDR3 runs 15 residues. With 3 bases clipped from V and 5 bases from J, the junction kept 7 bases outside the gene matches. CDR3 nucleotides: TGTGCCAGCAGCCATCGACAGGGGAATATAGATACGCAGTATTTT. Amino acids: CASSHRQGNIDTQYF.

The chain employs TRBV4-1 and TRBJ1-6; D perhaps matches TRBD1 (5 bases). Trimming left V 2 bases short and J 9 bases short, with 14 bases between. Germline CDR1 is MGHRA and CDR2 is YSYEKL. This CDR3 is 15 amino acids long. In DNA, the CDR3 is TGCGCCAGCAGCCAATACGGGACTAGGGGTTCACCCCTCCACTTT. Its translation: CASSQYGTRGSPLHF.

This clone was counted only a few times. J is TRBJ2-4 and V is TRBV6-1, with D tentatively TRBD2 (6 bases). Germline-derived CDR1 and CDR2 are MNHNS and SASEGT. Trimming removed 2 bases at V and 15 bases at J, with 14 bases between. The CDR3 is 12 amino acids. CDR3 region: CASSEPGRDLYF. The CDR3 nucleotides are TGTGCCAGCAGTGAACCGGGGCGGGATCTGTACTTC.

CDR3 nucleotide sequence: TGTGCCAGCAGCTTGACCGGTTCACCCCTCCACTTT. Amino acid sequence: CASSLTGSPLHF. This chain joins TRBV5-6 and TRBJ1-6; no reliable D call. CDR3 length equals 12 residues. With 1 base removed from V and 9 bases from J, the gap between germline ends came to 5 bases. Germline loops: CDR1 SGHDT, CDR2 YYEEEE.

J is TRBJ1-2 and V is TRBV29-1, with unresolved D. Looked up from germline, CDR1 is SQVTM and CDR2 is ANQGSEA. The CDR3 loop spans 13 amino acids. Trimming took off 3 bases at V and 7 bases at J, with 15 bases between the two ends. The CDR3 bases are TGCAGCGTTGATCGTGGCGGGGTTGCTGGCTACACCTTC. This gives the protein CSVDRGGVAGYTF.

CDR3 in DNA: TGTGCCAGCAGCCTGGGGACTAGCGGGCCCGAGGCCCAGTACTTC. Amino acid sequence: CASSLGTSGPEAQYF. J is TRBJ2-5 and V is TRBV7-9; 12 nucleotides match TRBD2. In germline, CDR1 is SEHNR, CDR2 FQNEAQ (reference sequence). CDR3 length equals 15 residues. Trimming at V came to 5 bases and at J to 9 bases, leaving 10 bases not matched to a gene.

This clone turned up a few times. CDR3: CASSLDRAREQYF. The CDR3 DNA is TGCGCCAGCAGCTTGGACAGGGCAAGGGAGCAGTACTTC. This chain connects TRBV5-1 to TRBJ2-7; possible D gene TRBD1, 6 bases. Germline CDR1 is SGHRS and CDR2 is YFSETQ. V lost 0 bases and J 7 bases, leaving 11 bases between the germline ends. The CDR3 has 13 residues.

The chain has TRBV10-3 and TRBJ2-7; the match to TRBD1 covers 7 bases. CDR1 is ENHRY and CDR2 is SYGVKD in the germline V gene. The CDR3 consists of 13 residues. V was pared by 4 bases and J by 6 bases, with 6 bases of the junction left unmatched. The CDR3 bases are TGTGCCATCAGTGTAAACTCAGGGGGCGAGCAGTACTTC. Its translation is CAISVNSGGEQYF.

CDR3 sequence reads: CASSDAGGRNQPQHF. DNA of the CDR3: TGTGCCAGCAGTGATGCGGGAGGTAGGAATCAGCCCCAGCATTTT. This chain links TRBV6-1 with TRBJ1-5; D gene ambiguous. The CDR3 length is 15 residues. V gave up 3 bases and J gave up 4 bases, with 13 bases separating them. Germline V lookup: CDR1 MNHNS, CDR2 SASEGT.

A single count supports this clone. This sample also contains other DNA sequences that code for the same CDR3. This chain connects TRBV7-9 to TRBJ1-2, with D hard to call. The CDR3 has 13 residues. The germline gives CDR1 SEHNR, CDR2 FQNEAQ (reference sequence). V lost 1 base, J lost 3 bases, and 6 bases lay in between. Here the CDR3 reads CASSLGTDYGYTF. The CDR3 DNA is TGTGCCAGCAGCTTAGGAACAGACTATGGCTACACCTTC.